This T cell receptor (beta chain) was recovered during a study of CXCR3-negative and CXCR3-positive naive CD8 T cells (dated by TCRdb to about 2019). In terms of the full investigation: In total, roughly 150 million TRB reads were obtained, or roughly 1.5 +/- 0.3 million reads per library. The diversity and physicochemical repertoire analyses included eleven to twelve donors pooled from two independent experiments. The TRBV-TRBJ cluster analysis covered naive subsets from a handful of donors and memory cells from 3 donors. Beyond this particular receptor, the publication reports: Freshly isolated PBMCs were used for most assays because CXCR3 expression partially decreased after cryopreservation. Surface CD5, linked to self-reactivity in mice, was comparable between naive subsets; TCR interaction strength was therefore also inferred from TRB CDR3 physicochemical properties. TRB CDR3s from CXCR3-positive naive cells showed higher hydrophobicity (lower Kidera factor 4), lower energy, and higher strength and volume indices than CXCR3-negative naive cells. Similar TRBV-TRBJ usage was shown by naive CXCR3-negative and CXCR3-positive cells from the same donor, whereas distinct patterns were shown by memory cells. Repertoire diversity was comparably high in both naive subsets but much lower in memory CD8+ T cells.

The data were produced on a NextSeq 550. The Human TCR Profiling Kit (MiLaboratory) was used to prepare UMI-labeled 5' RACE TRB cDNA libraries. cDNA synthesis used the entire amount of extracted RNA, and PCR amplification then used the entire amount of cDNA produced. Libraries were prepared in parallel with an identical number of PCR cycles. The original pipeline was this. With a minimum of two reads required per UMI, MIGEC and MiXCR pulled out about 49,000 +/- 11,000 unique UMI-labeled TRB cDNA molecules from each library. Each library averaged 40,000 +/- 10,000 functional in-frame TRB CDR3 nucleotide clonotypes without stop codons. After each sample was downsampled to 5000 UMI-labeled TRB molecules, VDJtools was used to calculate diversity metrics such as normalized Shannon-Wiener and Chao1. VDJtools was used to calculate clonotype-size-weighted physicochemical properties of the central five CDR3 residues, namely interaction energy, strength, volume and Kidera factor 4. Following TCRdb reprocessing, every CDR3 protein sequence forms one entry, and DNA is not provided. It is TCRdb's table, rather than the study itself, that gives the V and J calls and clone size. The sample table includes roughly 100,000 distinct CDR3 sequences. Of the sample, more than 0.35% falls within the top ten clones.

The CDR3 covers 16 residues, taking in both the cysteine and the phenylalanine. The record lacks a DNA sequence. As to this clonotype: It has no known antigen specificity.

For every CD8+ T cell subset, about 300,000 cells were flow-sorted straight into RLT lysis buffer, and each subset was sorted in triplicate. To keep memory contaminants out, a stringent definition of naive CD8+ T cells was applied: CD45RO-CCR7+CD27+CD95-. Peripheral blood mononuclear cells were isolated from buffy coats using standard density gradient centrifugation. A FACSAria III was used to flow-sort naive CD8+ T cells into CXCR3-negative and CXCR3-positive populations. An RNeasy Mini Kit was used to extract total RNA from the sorted cells. The sequence came from a human donor in good health. Some clones in this sample may be carry-over from other donors' samples. The V and J genes are TRBV12-3 or TRBV12-4 and TRBJ2-3; TCRdb's D call of TRBD2 is untestable without DNA. Sequenced material: naive CXCR3+ CD8+ T cells from blood. According to the study, the label for this sample's cell subset or site signals: CD45RO-CCR7+CD27+CD95- naive CD8+ T cells expressing CXCR3 (TNR3+). The CDR3 reads CASSFGAGGITDTQYF.